This is a list of T cell receptor beta chains from one sample in a study of blood T cell repertoires in COVID-19. Only in-frame clones appear in the TCRdb table, and some are missing; sequencing was by immunoSEQ multiplex PCR. This sample carries about 220,000 clones, around 91% of them seen once, and the ten largest clones take about 16%. The source material was PBMCs or T cells enriched from blood (not recorded which). The receptors derive from a man younger than 45 who had been exposed to COVID-19. CDR3s leave out the opening cysteine and the closing phenylalanine or tryptophan. The order of the fields is D gene, V gene, CDR3 protein. A D gene is named only where the DNA matches it firmly.

- TRBV5-6 ASSFFKRGTDTQY
- TRBV7-9 ASSLAQGGTYEQY
TRBD2 TRBV7-2 ASSPSGGRETQY
- TRBV11-1 ASSPGGTNYGYT
TRBD1 TRBV7-8 ASSSLTGQGVGYT
- TRBV19 ASSWGGPDTQY
- TRBV19 ASSIGGGYIQY
- TRBV2 ASSRTVSTDTQY
- TRBV4-2 ASSPRENEQF
TRBD1 TRBV7-6 ASSSRTGTGRHYSGNTIY
- TRBV6-5 AGVGGRGTEAF
- TRBV7-2 ASSLFQGREQY
TRBD1 TRBV27 ASSPRTGEYSYEQY
TRBD1 TRBV19 ASSLGGQGAPYSPLH
TRBD2 TRBV9 ASSVVAGGGEQF
- TRBV6-5 ASSWGMGFRRGYT
- TRBV7-2 ASSLGGRIADGYT
- TRBV10-3 AISDPVSTDTQY
TRBD2 TRBV27 ASSLTGRAQYEQY
TRBD1 TRBV18 ASSPSGQGGEKLF
TRBD1 TRBV7-2 ASSFEDRGFDEQY
- TRBV19 ASTSSGHLNTEAF
TRBD1 TRBV10-2 ASSDQRQGATYEQY
TRBD1 TRBV5-1 ASSLESWTGIAEQY
- TRBV19 ASSIPRGGSGNTIY
- TRBV24-1 APNFHAAGEQY
TRBD1 TRBV6-5 ASSPGQGHTEAF
- TRBV11-2 ASSFRGSNTDTQY
- TRBV20-1 SARDPGGYT
- TRBV9 ASSVHEGGSPLH
TRBD1 TRBV18 ASSLSQRQGLNTGELF
TRBD1 TRBV18 ASSRTGSPLH
TRBD2 TRBV2 ARVAGGTDTQY
TRBD1 TRBV10-3 AISGDSKDYEQY
- TRBV19 ASSIKNTYTGELF
- TRBV18 ASSPDSSYEQY